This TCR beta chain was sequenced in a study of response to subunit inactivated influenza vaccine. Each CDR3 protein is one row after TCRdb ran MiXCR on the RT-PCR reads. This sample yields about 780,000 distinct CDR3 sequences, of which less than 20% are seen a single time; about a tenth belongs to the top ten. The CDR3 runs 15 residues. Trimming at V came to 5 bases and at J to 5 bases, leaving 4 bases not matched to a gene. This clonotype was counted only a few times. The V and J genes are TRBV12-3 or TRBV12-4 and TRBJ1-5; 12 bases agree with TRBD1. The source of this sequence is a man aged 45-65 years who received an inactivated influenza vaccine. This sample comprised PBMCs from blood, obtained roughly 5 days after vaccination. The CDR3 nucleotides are TGTGCCAGCAGTAGAGGGACAGGGGGCTATCAGCCCCAGCATTTT. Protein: CASSRGTGGYQPQHF.